The rows below give T cell receptor beta chains drawn from one sample of a study of blood T cell dynamics during melanoma immunotherapy. Profiling relied on immunoSEQ multiplex PCR, and the TCRdb table lists in-frame clones only, not all of them. The sample lists 10,000 to 13,000 clones; 84% were seen once. Material: blood, obtained from a patient treated with checkpoint blockade. All receptors derive from a human donor with melanoma. Both conserved end residues are trimmed from each CDR3. Fields, in order: clone size, J gene, V gene, CDR3 protein. The size entry is marked missing in some rows and otherwise reads once, few, many or a size class.

abundance: -
j_gene: TRBJ2-1
v_gene: TRBV9
CDR3aa: ASSVSPVENEQF

abundance: -
j_gene: TRBJ2-2
v_gene: TRBV7-2
CDR3aa: ASSIAGGFNTGELF

abundance: large
j_gene: TRBJ1-1
v_gene: TRBV5-6
CDR3aa: ASSLLGGGGNTEAF

abundance: -
j_gene: TRBJ2-1
v_gene: TRBV7-9
CDR3aa: ASSSGGLARNEQF

abundance: -
j_gene: TRBJ1-1
v_gene: TRBV5-4
CDR3aa: ASSFGRGQGDTEAF

abundance: -
j_gene: TRBJ1-2
v_gene: TRBV9
CDR3aa: ASSRHYTGDGGYT

abundance: few
j_gene: TRBJ2-1
v_gene: TRBV2
CDR3aa: ASRTVSYNEQF

abundance: -
j_gene: TRBJ2-1
v_gene: TRBV28
CDR3aa: ASSSLKQGIDEQF

abundance: -
j_gene: TRBJ1-5
v_gene: TRBV6-6
CDR3aa: ASRINRVSNQPQH

abundance: -
j_gene: TRBJ2-3
v_gene: TRBV28
CDR3aa: ASRAGTGDTDTQY

abundance: -
j_gene: TRBJ2-1
v_gene: TRBV27
CDR3aa: ASSLTTSGANNEQF

abundance: -
j_gene: TRBJ2-1
v_gene: TRBV7-2
CDR3aa: ASSLRSGGAGNEQF

abundance: -
j_gene: TRBJ2-7
v_gene: TRBV30
CDR3aa: AWSPGPPYEQY

abundance: few
j_gene: TRBJ2-2
v_gene: TRBV7-3
CDR3aa: ASSLKAGDPLNTGELF

abundance: -
j_gene: TRBJ1-5
v_gene: TRBV28
CDR3aa: ASSFPDRYQPQH

abundance: -
j_gene: TRBJ1-2
v_gene: TRBV7-9
CDR3aa: ASSPDRGRPNYGYT

abundance: -
j_gene: TRBJ1-1
v_gene: TRBV19
CDR3aa: ASSMPDRARGEAF

abundance: few
j_gene: TRBJ1-6
v_gene: TRBV9
CDR3aa: ASSVDQGSYNSPLH

abundance: few
j_gene: TRBJ1-2
v_gene: TRBV19
CDR3aa: ASSIGGQGVSGYT

abundance: once
j_gene: TRBJ1-2
v_gene: TRBV13
CDR3aa: ASSFLQDRGNGYT

abundance: -
j_gene: TRBJ1-2
v_gene: TRBV28
CDR3aa: ASSSNPRQGDYGYT

abundance: -
j_gene: TRBJ1-1
v_gene: TRBV6-1
CDR3aa: ASRPAAANEAF